This TCR beta chain was sequenced in a study of shared clonotypes between healthy human individuals. Notes on the study in general: Depth was large, yet rarefaction showed that sorted-subset sequencing was incomplete.

As concerns this clone: Its antigen is undetermined. This sample includes further DNA sequences coding for the same CDR3.

Deep was the level used in running the assay. Sorted-subset replicate PCR reactions contained around 220 ng DNA, corresponding to tens of thousands of T cell genomes. Here immunoSEQ multiplex PCR was the method, and the copy in TCRdb shows in-frame clones only, minus some. The sample holds about 1.4 million clones, roughly 97% seen once. This CDR3 contains 13 residues. CDR1 is SGHRS, CDR2 YFSETQ, per germline. V lost 0 bases, J lost 4 bases, and 5 bases lay in between. The TCR was taken from a man aged 25-45 years in good health. Sequenced input: naive CD4+ T cells sorted from blood. Subset reported: CD45RA+ positively selected. The gene calls are TRBV5-1 and TRBJ1-3; D remains unclear. The CDR3 DNA is TGCGCCAGCAGCTTGGGGCAAGGAAACACCATATATTTT. Protein: CASSLGQGNTIYF.